The source of this TCR beta chain is a study of T cells in Graves' hyperthyroidism and ophthalmopathy. Overall study context: Upon initial diagnosis and before any treatment, peripheral blood was collected.

V was trimmed by 3 bases and J by 1 base, leaving 19 bases between them. CDR1 and CDR2 (germline): SGHTA, FQGTGA. There are 18 residues in the CDR3. Newly diagnosed hyperthyroidism, duration under 2 months, in patients aged 18 to 65. The study left out patients who had uncontrolled infection, other autoimmune disease, pregnancy or lactation. Fresh peripheral blood, about 9.6 ml, yielded the PBMCs. This clonotype was found a few times. The source material, RNA transcripts, was used to amplify TCR beta CDR3 regions. TCR CDR3 regions were first amplified by RT-PCR with HTBI primers. TCRdb passed the multiplex PCR reads through MiXCR, listing each CDR3 protein once. The data show 300,000 to 450,000 distinct CDR3 sequences, with roughly 13% seen just once and 9.2% held by the top ten.

Material for sequencing was blood. The receptor's source is a woman aged 18-29 years with Graves' hyperthyroidism. V usage is TRBV7-3 and J usage is TRBJ1-5, with D maybe TRBD1 (5 bases). The CDR3 loop reads CASSFRGLGRRSNQPQHF. As DNA, the CDR3 is TGTGCCAGCAGCTTCCGGGGGTTAGGTAGGAGGAGCAATCAGCCCCAGCATTTT.